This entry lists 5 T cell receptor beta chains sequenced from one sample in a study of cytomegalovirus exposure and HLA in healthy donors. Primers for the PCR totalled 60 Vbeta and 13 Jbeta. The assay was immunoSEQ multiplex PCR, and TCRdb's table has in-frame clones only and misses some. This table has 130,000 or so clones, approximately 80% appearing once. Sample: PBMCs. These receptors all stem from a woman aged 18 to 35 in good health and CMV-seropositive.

CDR3 nucleotide sequence: TGTGCCAGCAGCACCCGGACAGGCAATAATTCACCCCTCCACTTT. This sequence encodes CASSTRTGNNSPLHF. The V gene is TRBV5-4, the J gene TRBJ1-6; TRBD1 agrees at 7 bases. The CDR3 extends over 15 amino acids. In germline, CDR1 is SGHNT, CDR2 YYREEE (reference sequence). The V and J ends lost 4 bases and 5 bases, in that order; junction bases with no gene match: 6.

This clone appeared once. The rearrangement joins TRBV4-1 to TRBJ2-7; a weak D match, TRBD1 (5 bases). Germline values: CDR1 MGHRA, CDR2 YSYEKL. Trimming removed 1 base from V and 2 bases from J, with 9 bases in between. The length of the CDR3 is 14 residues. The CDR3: CASSQGLGAYEQYF. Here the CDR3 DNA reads TGCGCCAGCAGCCAAGGGCTAGGGGCCTACGAGCAGTACTTC.

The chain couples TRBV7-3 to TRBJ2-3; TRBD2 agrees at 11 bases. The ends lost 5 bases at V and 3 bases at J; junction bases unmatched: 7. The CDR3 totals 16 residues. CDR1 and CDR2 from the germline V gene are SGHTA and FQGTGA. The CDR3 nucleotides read TGTGCCAGCAGCCTTCCTAGCGGGGGGAAGACAGATACGCAGTATTTT. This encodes CASSLPSGGKTDTQYF.

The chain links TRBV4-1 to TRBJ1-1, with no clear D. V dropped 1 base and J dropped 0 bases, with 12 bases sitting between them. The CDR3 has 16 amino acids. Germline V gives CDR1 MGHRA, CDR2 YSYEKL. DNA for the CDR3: TGCGCCAGCAGCCAAGTATTGCTACAGATGAACACTGAAGCTTTCTTT. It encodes CASSQVLLQMNTEAFF.

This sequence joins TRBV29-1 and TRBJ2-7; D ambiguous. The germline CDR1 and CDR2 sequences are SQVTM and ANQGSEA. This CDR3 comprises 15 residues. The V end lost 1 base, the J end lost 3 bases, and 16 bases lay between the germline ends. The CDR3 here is CSVEVWAARYYEQYF. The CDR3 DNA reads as TGCAGCGTTGAAGTTTGGGCAGCCAGGTACTACGAGCAGTACTTC.